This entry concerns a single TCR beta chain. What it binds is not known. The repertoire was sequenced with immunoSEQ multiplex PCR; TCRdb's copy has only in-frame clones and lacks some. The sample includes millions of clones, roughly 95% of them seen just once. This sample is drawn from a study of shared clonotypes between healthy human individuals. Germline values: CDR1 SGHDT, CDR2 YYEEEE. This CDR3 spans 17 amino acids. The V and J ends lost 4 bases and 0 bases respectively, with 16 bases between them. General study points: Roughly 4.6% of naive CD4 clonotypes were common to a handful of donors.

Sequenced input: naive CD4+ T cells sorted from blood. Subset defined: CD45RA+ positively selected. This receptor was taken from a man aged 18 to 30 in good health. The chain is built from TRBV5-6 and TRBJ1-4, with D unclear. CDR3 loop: CASSPWSAPTTNEKLFF. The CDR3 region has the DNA TGTGCCAGCAGCCCCTGGTCAGCCCCCACAACTAATGAAAAACTGTTTTTT.